These T cell receptor beta chains were read from a single sample in a study of blood T cells in healthy people across ages. One entry per CDR3 protein results from TCRdb running MiXCR on the 5' RACE reads. The data show fewer than 2,000,000 distinct CDR3 sequences, 30% to 35% seen once. Sequencing was done on a sample of blood. These receptors all come from a woman younger than 45 in good health. CDR3s include the opening cysteine and the closing phenylalanine or tryptophan. Fields, in order: CDR3 protein, V gene, J gene.

CASKSGPNEQFF,TRBV7-2,TRBJ2-1
CASSQEPSPSGSTDTQYF,TRBV4-1,TRBJ2-3
CASSLSPGDEQFF,TRBV11-2,TRBJ2-1
CSARKEPSAGAPRPEQYF,TRBV20-1,TRBJ2-7
CASSYQKREANYGYTF,TRBV6-2/TRBV6-3,TRBJ1-2
CASSSSRKGLYEAFF,TRBV7-9,TRBJ1-1
CASSFGTHTDTQYF,TRBV7-3,TRBJ2-3
CAKRTGNVGYTF,TRBV2,TRBJ1-2
CNACPFTLVQGNEQFF,TRBV20-1,TRBJ2-1
CSASPGQTSSYEQYF,TRBV20-1,TRBJ2-7
CASSRLASYEQFF,TRBV3-1,TRBJ2-1
CASSLGQPGELFF,TRBV14,TRBJ2-2
CAISESTGTDSSYEQYF,TRBV10-3,TRBJ2-7
CASSTPASTDTQYF,TRBV5-6,TRBJ2-3
CSVEGWDRAGDGYTF,TRBV29-1,TRBJ1-2
CASRRWTSGDGETQYF,TRBV6-2/TRBV6-3,TRBJ2-5
CASSWDGLEQFF,TRBV5-1,TRBJ2-1
CSARLAGDTGELFF,TRBV20-1,TRBJ2-2
CASSSGSSRYEQYF,TRBV27,TRBJ2-7
CASSLDGSNQETQYF,TRBV27,TRBJ2-5
CASSQEPGQGANQPQHF,TRBV4-1,TRBJ1-5
CASSQDGAHEQYF,TRBV3-1,TRBJ2-5
CAWSRDRGNEQYF,TRBV30,TRBJ2-7
CAISESVSGDTQYF,TRBV10-3,TRBJ2-3
CASSLITSNYGYTF,TRBV5-1,TRBJ1-2
CSVERLWAYEQFF,TRBV29-1,TRBJ2-1
CASSQERLAVHNEQFF,TRBV3-1,TRBJ2-1
CATLAGGRDTQYF,TRBV13,TRBJ2-3
CASSERTSGSLYEQYF,TRBV7-9,TRBJ2-7
CSARDPEKETQYF,TRBV20-1,TRBJ2-5
CSVEGQGAFHYGYTF,TRBV29-1,TRBJ1-2
CSVGGTGTTNTGGLFF,TRBV29-1,TRBJ2-2
CATSDPRDGTLVETQYF,TRBV24-1,TRBJ2-5
CASRLPGLGSSETQYF,TRBV28,TRBJ2-5
CSARRRDFNKQFF,TRBV20-1,TRBJ2-1
CSVVGQGVEQYF,TRBV29-1,TRBJ2-7
CASSLAGLASYEQYF,TRBV5-1,TRBJ2-7
CASSLVDSGQTEAFF,TRBV5-1,TRBJ1-1
CASSGVGLAGGGVTQYF,TRBV7-6,TRBJ2-5
CSARDIGTAYNEQFF,TRBV20-1,TRBJ2-1
CSVEDQRTGGEKLFF,TRBV29-1,TRBJ1-4
CASSLSRGNEQFF,TRBV27,TRBJ2-1
CAISELPAGDTDTQYF,TRBV10-3,TRBJ2-3
CASSPGRGTQETQYF,TRBV2,TRBJ2-5
CASSYSKSGTGTSGHSYEQYF,TRBV6-5,TRBJ2-7
CASSLADSWGYTF,TRBV7-8,TRBJ1-2